This T cell receptor beta chain was documented in a study of cytomegalovirus exposure and HLA in healthy donors (dated by TCRdb to about 2017). Turning to the overall study: In an earlier analysis of several hundred of the donors, 276 Gb of sequence data and 117 million unique TCR beta sequences from roughly 180 million T cells were reported. All discovery cohort repertoires had been generated using a single sequencing platform. A later genetic analysis used genome-wide SNP genotypes for 398 of the 666 donors, treating that subset as a discovery cohort. The study aimed to test whether cataloging public T cell receptors could reveal signatures of past pathogen exposure. A handful of DR-DQ haplotypes were handled as single units for association and clustering because linkage in the cohort was strong. The genetic ancestry cluster associated with self-reported Caucasian donors included 65% to 90% of the 300 to 400 genotyped donors. In an earlier analysis of roughly 580 of the donors, high-throughput TCR beta sequencing was used to judge whether each TCR beta V gene segment behaved as functional or pseudogenic. On average, 235,054 unique TCR beta nucleotide sequences were sequenced per donor among roughly 430 genotyped donors of the cohort, with 15% to 20% of those sequences being non-productive. An early release that covered around 590 HLA-typed donors contained approximately 300 gigabases of sequencing data and tens of millions of unique TCR sequences. The later analysis used no new phenotypic data to find candidate immune exposures, relying instead on TCR beta sequences and their occurrence across donors. Donor age, sex, ethnicity and CMV serostatus were compiled alongside the repertoire data. The T cell repertoires of around 670 subjects were profiled by immunosequencing and related to cytomegalovirus serostatus. Both class I and class II loci were covered by HLA typing, at four-digit resolution. A later analysis re-analyzed previously published TCR beta repertoires from 550 to 700 donors and added high-resolution HLA genotyping to study TCR occurrence patterns. Typing coverage differed by locus: A, B, C, DRB1 and DQB1 were typed in about 629-640 donors, DQA1 in 522, DPA1 in over 600, and DPB1 in roughly 470. To predict cytomegalovirus infection status, the study brought together high-throughput TCR immunosequencing, statistical association of individual TCRs with disease status, and machine learning. Besides the first cohort of around 670 subjects, a separate validation cohort made up of roughly 120 different subjects was used.

The cohort comprised some 700 healthy bone marrow donors. All cohort members were sampled while nominally healthy, although unrecorded immune exposures were likely present. The donor was CMV seropositive and belonged to the group of over 250 seropositive cohort members. Each donor provided a peripheral blood sample, and peripheral blood mononuclear cells were used for TCR beta sequencing. The Qiagen DNeasy Blood Extraction Kit was used to extract genomic DNA from the blood cell samples. Here is what the overall study found, with its caveats: Some IMGT-functional V segments, including TRBV6-2 and TRBV6-3, could not be told apart with the 87-base-pair reads, so those segments were excluded. Only TCR beta chains were sequenced in this cohort, and the absence of alpha or paired-chain data limited detectable features. In a later analysis, HLA-associated TCR beta chains showed more clonal expansion and lower generation probabilities than non-associated chains that were equally common. The authors suggested that the approach could potentially be generalized to other disease states and immunological phenotypes. A later analysis found that most CMV-associated TCR beta chains appeared HLA-restricted, with HLA associations seemingly driven largely by CMV exposure. A cluster of highly shared sequence variants was judged likely to be a technical artifact of the sequencing pipeline. In a later analysis, 16,951 TCR beta sequences were associated with specific HLA alleles at a false discovery rate of 0.05. Cytomegalovirus status was reported to be diagnosed by the classifier with high specificity and sensitivity in both the original and validation cohorts. According to a later analysis, parvovirus B19, influenza, CMV and Epstein-Barr virus appeared linked to several top co-occurrence clusters. Assigning TCR associations to individual alleles was difficult when HLA alleles, especially DR and DQ, strongly co-occurred. A later analysis found that TCR association rates varied across HLA loci, with DRB1 alleles showing the most associated TCRs and HLA-C alleles the fewest. Correlated functional status among segregating V segments might reflect linkage disequilibrium, but an unknown experimental factor could not be ruled out. In vitro tests confirmed that a few of the cytomegalovirus-associated TCR beta chains recognize cytomegalovirus antigens. The study gave a list of about 160 TCR beta chains associated with cytomegalovirus. In an earlier analysis of over 550 of the donors, most TCR beta V segments were observed in productive rearrangements about 87% or about 30% of the time, broadly matching IMGT annotations. In a later genetic analysis, fewer N-insertions in productive TCRs were reported among donors in an Asian-associated ancestry cluster than the 666-donor mean. Immune exposure information for the cohort was limited to CMV serostatus. Because counts were too low, fewer than 20 rarely observed V segments, including chromosome 9 orphons, were excluded from the earlier analysis of several hundred of the donors. Across donors, most TCR sequences were observed very rarely, whereas some public TCRs were present in many individuals. A further reported finding was that TCR beta sequences accurately predicted the HLA-A and HLA-B alleles for most subjects in the first cohort. Sequencing depth was assumed to be roughly uniform across donors in the presence/absence analyses, though that assumption may not hold. A later genetic analysis associated a missense DCLRE1C variant with V-gene and J-gene trimming of TCR beta chains, and an independent cohort replicated the association. Because some donors lacked HLA typing at each locus, the association tests relied only on the typed subset.

Points on this clone: Its antigen is still unknown. Per-nucleotide qualities are absent, and no much larger clonotype sits a single base away. The sample has other DNA sequences that encode this CDR3 too.

Library creation used the immunoSEQ multiplex PCR assay. For the multiplex PCR, a mixture combining 60 forward primers for TCR Vbeta segments and 13 reverse primers for TCR Jbeta segments was used. The CDR3 region of rearranged TCR beta genes was amplified from genomic DNA with a multiplex PCR assay. The amplified TCR beta libraries were sequenced on the Illumina HiSeq System as 87-base-pair reads. The original methods were these. Across the 666 repertoires, a later analysis counted tens of millions of unique TCR beta chains, around 11 million of which were shared by at least two donors. To remove PCR and sequencing errors, raw reads were error-corrected and collapsed into unique sequences using a nearest-neighbor algorithm that merged closely related sequences. Alignment of CDR3 sequences to IMGT reference sequences was used to assign V, D and J gene segments. Each retained sequence needed at least a six-nucleotide match to both a V gene segment and a J gene segment. Rearrangements were classified as productive when the CDR3 lacked stop codons and remained in frame with V and J, and all other rearrangements were classified as non-productive. Following IMGT convention, CDR3 was defined as the stretch from the second conserved V-encoded cysteine up to the conserved J-encoded phenylalanine. Sequences without an unambiguous match to a single V gene segment were excluded from the earlier analysis of 587 of the donors. In an earlier analysis of a few hundred of the donors, V segments were called functional above 56.7% productive rearrangements and were called segregating when the between-donor standard deviation exceeded 5%. A statistical classification framework was built to diagnose cytomegalovirus status from the catalog of TCR beta chain sequences. In a later analysis, V and J genes were assigned by comparing TCR nucleotide sequences against IMGT/GENE-DB human TR gene sequences. In a later analysis, CDR3 sequences and most-parsimonious VDJ recombination scenarios were assigned using the TCRdist pipeline. In a later analysis, each TCR beta chain was defined by its CDR3 amino acid sequence together with its V-gene family, and reads lacking a unique V-gene family were excluded. As a way to deal with suspected cross-contamination and a sequencing artifact, a later analysis dropped hundreds of nucleotide sequences that were highly shared and had low generation probability. For each public chain, a later analysis derived a clonal expansion index from normalized ranks of inferred template counts within each repertoire. In a later analysis, generation probabilities were computed with a VDJ recombination model fitted to out-of-frame rearrangements, and the resulting probabilities were checked against IGoR. Hypergeometric tests were used in a later analysis to score TCR-TCR, TCR-HLA and TCR-CMV co-occurrence, with a repertoire-size bias correction applied to the TCR pairs. A later analysis estimated false discovery rates by permuting HLA or CMV assignments 20 times. A later analysis grouped co-occurring TCRs with DBSCAN, adding TCRdist sequence similarity when clustering within HLA-allele-positive subsets. Repertoires with fewer than 30,000 or more than 120,000 public chains were left out of co-occurrence clustering, as were four to six repertoires with anomalous nucleotide sharing. The clones in this table, taken by TCRdb from immuneACCESS, are in-frame only. Not every clone is retained; where verified, under half of the shortfall comes from an unresolved V gene, and the cause of the rest is unknown. The V and J calls and clone size come from that table; D and trimming were worked out from the DNA. The sample yields 150,000 or so clones; roughly four fifths were counted once. The ten largest clones take up 1.4% of the sample.

Trimming leaves V shorter by 4 bases and J shorter by 5 bases, with the junction holding 7 bases beyond the gene matches. The CDR3 starts with the cysteine, ends with the phenylalanine, and has 14 residues. The DNA shown is the 42-base CDR3, in frame from base 1. In the germline V gene, CDR1 corresponds to SGHDT and CDR2 to YYEEEE. This chain is built from TRBV5-6 and TRBJ2-3; TRBD2 lines up with 7 middle nucleotides. Sequenced: PBMCs. This receptor was identified in a man aged 30 to 45 in good health and CMV-seropositive. CDR3 reads: CASSGEGREDTQYF. The nucleotide sequence is TGTGCCAGCAGCGGGGAGGGTCGAGAAGATACGCAGTATTTT.